This entry lists 22 T cell receptor beta chains sequenced from one sample in a study of identical twins. TCRdb passed the 5' RACE reads through MiXCR, listing each CDR3 protein once. This table has nearly 900,000 distinct CDR3 sequences, about 12% appearing once. These data are also associated with another study on yellow fever vaccine responses in identical twins.

Sequenced: PBMCs. These receptors all stem from a woman under 30 in good health.

The V gene is TRBV10-3, the J gene TRBJ2-7, with 10 bases that match TRBD1. The V segment lost 3 bases and the J segment 3 bases; nucleotides outside the gene matches: 8. CDR1 ENHRY and CDR2 SYGVKD come from the germline V gene. This CDR3 region has 16 residues. The CDR3, as DNA: TGTGCCATCAGTGATCAGGGACAGGGGTCACTCTACGAGCAGTACTTC. Its protein is CAISDQGQGSLYEQYF.

This clonotype appeared a few times. J is TRBJ1-1 and V is TRBV27; TRBD1 matches at 8 bases. J lost 5 bases, V lost 2 bases, and 7 bases had no gene match. CDR3 length equals 15 residues. Germline V gene lookup returns CDR1 MNHEY and CDR2 SMNVEV (reference sequence). The CDR3 sequence: CASSLNRGRWTEAFF. CDR3 in DNA: TGTGCCAGCAGTTTAAACAGGGGGAGGTGGACTGAAGCTTTCTTT.

Many counts were recorded for this clonotype. The chain joins TRBV9 to TRBJ1-6, with a tentative D call TRBD1 (5 bases). This CDR3 has 15 amino acids. V lost 3 bases, J lost 7 bases, and 14 bases lay in between. The germline V gene encodes CDR1 SGDLS and CDR2 YYNGEE. CDR3 DNA sequence: TGTGCCAGCAGCGCGGGACTGGACGGAAATTCACCCCTCCACTTT. Translation: CASSAGLDGNSPLHF. Full variable domain (missing parts from reference TRBV9 and TRBJ1-6): DSGVTQTPKHLITATGQRVTLRCSPRSGDLSVYWYQQSLDQGLQFLIQYYNGEERAKGNILERFSAQQFPDLHSELNLSSLELGDSALYFCASSAGLDGNSPLHFGNGTRLTVT.

The chain combines TRBV12-3 or TRBV12-4 with TRBJ1-5; no firm D call. V lost 3 bases and J 4 bases, leaving 10 bases between the germline ends. The CDR3 runs to 14 residues. Here the CDR3 DNA reads TGTGCCAGCAGTTTGTCTATCGGGAATCAGCCCCAGCATTTT. Encoded protein: CASSLSIGNQPQHF.

This clonotype was detected a few times. This chain connects TRBV29-1 to TRBJ2-5; D perhaps matches TRBD1 (5 bases). Germline V gene sequence: CDR1 SQVTM, CDR2 ANQGSEA. There are 12 residues in the CDR3. V lost 2 bases to trimming and J lost 5 bases, with 9 bases between them. The DNA for the CDR3 is TGCAGCGTTGAAAGTCAGGGTGAGACCCAGTACTTC. Protein sequence: CSVESQGETQYF.

The rearrangement uses TRBV11-2 and TRBJ2-1, with 9 bases that match TRBD2. The CDR3 runs 15 residues. V lost 2 bases, J lost 8 bases, and 7 bases stayed unmatched. Per the germline V gene, CDR1 is SGHAT and CDR2 is FQNNGV. CDR3: CASSLQAGGLDEQFF. The CDR3 DNA is TGTGCCAGCAGCTTACAGGCGGGAGGGTTGGATGAGCAGTTCTTC.

This clonotype was seen repeatedly, ten times or more. The V gene is TRBV11-2, the J gene TRBJ2-2, with D hard to call. CDR1 and CDR2 from the germline V gene are SGHAT and FQNNGV. The CDR3 contains 15 residues. V was cut by 3 bases and J by 5 bases, with 13 bases left in between. The CDR3 nucleotides are TGTGCCAGCAGCTTTTCCCCCTCAGGAACCGGGGAGCTGTTTTTT. It specifies CASSFSPSGTGELFF. The variable domain in full, with the rest retrieved from reference TRBV11-2 and TRBJ2-2, is EAGVAQSPRYKIIEKRQSVAFWCNPISGHATLYWYQQILGQGPKLLIQFQNNGVVDDSQLPKDRFSAERLKGVDSTLKIQPAKLEDSAVYLCASSFSPSGTGELFFGEGSRLTVL.

This clonotype came up a few times. The rearrangement links TRBV4-1 to TRBJ2-3; no clear D. Germline V gives CDR1 MGHRA, CDR2 YSYEKL. V lost 0 bases, J lost 1 base, and 14 bases lay in between. The CDR3 totals 17 residues. The DNA for the CDR3 is TGCGCCAGCAGCCAAGAGATCGGCCTTGTCGGCACAGATACGCAGTATTTT. Its translation: CASSQEIGLVGTDTQYF.

The chain is built from TRBV7-2 and TRBJ1-1; D call uncertain. CDR1 is SGHTA and CDR2 is FQGNSA in the germline V gene. V was shortened by 0 bases and J by 2 bases, with 10 bases between the two germline ends. The CDR3 runs 15 residues. Here the CDR3 reads CASSLAFTTNTEAFF. The CDR3 DNA is TGTGCCAGCAGCTTAGCGTTCACAACAAACACTGAAGCTTTCTTT. The full variable domain, rest sourced from reference TRBV7-2 and TRBJ1-1, is GAGVSQSPSNKVTEKGKDVELRCDPISGHTALYWYRQSLGQGLEFLIYFQGNSAPDKSGLPSDRFSAERTGGSVSTLTIQRTQQEDSAVYLCASSLAFTTNTEAFFGQGTRLTVV.

This clonotype was observed a few times. This rearrangement joins TRBV6-1 to TRBJ2-7; the D is unclear. CDR1 and CDR2 (germline): MNHNS, SASEGT. The V gene lost 6 bases and the J gene lost 0 bases, with 12 bases spanning the gap. This CDR3 region has 14 residues. This CDR3 reads CASSRQESSYEQYV. Here the CDR3 DNA reads TGTGCCAGCAGCCGGCAGGAGAGCTCCTACGAGCAGTACGTC.

CDR3 region: CSARDGDRYYGYTF. In nucleotides, the CDR3 is TGCAGTGCTAGAGATGGGGACAGGTACTATGGCTACACCTTC. The genes are TRBV20-1 and TRBJ1-2; TRBD1 matches at 8 bases. CDR1 and CDR2 (germline): DFQATT, SNEGSKA (reference sequence). The CDR3 sequence is 14 residues long. V lost 0 bases to trimming and J lost 3 bases; unmatched junction nucleotides: 3.

The rearrangement links TRBV24-1 to TRBJ2-1; D gene uncertain. Per germline, CDR1 KGHDR and CDR2 SFDVKD. The CDR3 is 13 residues long. The germline V and J ends were trimmed by 0 bases and 10 bases, with 9 bases remaining between them. The CDR3, as DNA: TGTGCCACCAGTGATTTGGGCCTCCGGGAGCAGTTCTTC. Protein: CATSDLGLREQFF.

The V call is TRBV10-2, the J call TRBJ2-7; 12 bases line up with TRBD2. The junction had 11 bases not matched to a gene; V was cut back by 7 bases and J by 7 bases. Germline lookup yields CDR1 WSHSY and CDR2 SAAADI. The CDR3 loop spans 15 amino acids. The CDR3 loop is CASTDLAGGPGEQYF. The DNA for the CDR3 is TGCGCCAGCACAGATCTAGCGGGAGGGCCGGGTGAGCAGTACTTC.

This clonotype occurred many times. The chain combines TRBV20-1 with TRBJ2-7; D is perhaps TRBD1 (5 bases). V lost 5 bases and J 5 bases, leaving 13 bases between the germline ends. CDR3 length equals 12 residues. The germline gives CDR1 DFQATT, CDR2 SNEGSKA (reference sequence). The CDR3 sequence: CSASLTGNEQYV. CDR3 nucleotides: TGCAGTGCTTCCCTTACAGGCAACGAGCAGTACGTC.

This clonotype was found a few times. The chain uses TRBV6-1 and TRBJ1-1; D is possibly TRBD1 (5 bases). This CDR3 is 13 amino acids long. CDR1 and CDR2 (germline): MNHNS, SASEGT. V gave up 10 bases and J gave up 5 bases, with 17 bases separating them. CDR3 nucleotides: TGTGCCACCGCGGGGCAGGGAGGGACTGAAGCTTTCTTT. It specifies CATAGQGGTEAFF.

This clonotype turned up a few times. This chain links TRBV11-2 with TRBJ2-5; 11 bases align to TRBD2. Per germline, CDR1 SGHAT and CDR2 FQNNGV. The CDR3 has 16 amino acids. V lost 1 base to trimming and J lost 6 bases; unmatched junction nucleotides: 7. The DNA for the CDR3 is TGTGCCAGCAGCTTAGTGGTAGCGGGAGGGCCTAAGACCCAGTACTTC. The encoded protein is CASSLVVAGGPKTQYF.

The table lists this clonotype with a few counts. The V and J genes are TRBV4-1 and TRBJ1-1, with D hard to call. CDR1 is MGHRA and CDR2 is YSYEKL in the germline V gene. CDR3 length: 21 amino acids. V was clipped by 3 bases and J by 0 bases, with 29 bases between them. CDR3 sequence (DNA): TGCGCCAGCAGCCAGGCAAGTTTGACGGGAGGGATAAGAGGGCTGAACACTGAAGCTTTCTTT. This gives the protein CASSQASLTGGIRGLNTEAFF.

This clonotype was seen repeatedly, ten times or more. V usage is TRBV20-1 and J usage is TRBJ1-1; D is unresolved. The CDR3 extends over 11 amino acids. Between the trimmed V and J ends, which lost 6 bases and 1 base, there was a span of 6 bases. Per the germline V gene, CDR1 is DFQATT and CDR2 is SNEGSKA (reference sequence). CDR3 coding DNA: TGCAGTGCACCGCAGAACACTGAAGCTTTCTTT. It translates to CSAPQNTEAFF.

This clonotype was found a few times. The chain links TRBV20-1 to TRBJ2-2; 9 bases fit TRBD1. Germline CDR1 is DFQATT and CDR2 is SNEGSKA (reference sequence). The V and J ends lost 1 base and 3 bases, in that order; junction bases with no gene match: 9. The CDR3 has 17 residues. CDR3 protein: CSARVPRRQGDTGELFF. The DNA of the CDR3 is TGCAGTGCTAGAGTCCCGCGACGACAGGGGGACACCGGGGAGCTGTTTTTT.

The genes are TRBV19 and TRBJ1-4, with no clear D. The CDR3 covers 16 residues. The germline V and J ends were trimmed by 6 bases and 2 bases, with 16 bases remaining between them. Germline CDR1 reads LNHDA; CDR2 reads SQIVND (reference sequence). Here the CDR3 DNA reads TGTGCCAGTAGAGGCAGACACATGGGCACTAATGAAAAACTGTTTTTT. Residues: CASRGRHMGTNEKLFF.

This clonotype was picked up a small number of times. J is TRBJ2-1 and V is TRBV7-3, with 9 bases matching TRBD2. The V gene end was trimmed by 5 bases and the J gene end by 3 bases; junction bases not matched to a gene: 8. The CDR3 runs 16 residues. In germline, CDR1 is SGHTA, CDR2 FQGTGA. The CDR3 nucleotides are TGTGCCAGCAGCCCCTCTTCGACTAGCGGCTACAATGAGCAGTTCTTC. This codes for CASSPSSTSGYNEQFF.

This clonotype was picked up one time. V usage is TRBV6-6 and J usage is TRBJ2-2; D call uncertain. The CDR3 is 12 residues long. V was pared by 0 bases and J by 9 bases, with 5 bases between. Germline V CDR1 and CDR2: MNHNY, SVGAGI (reference sequence). The CDR3 DNA reads TGTGCCAGCAGTTACTCGGTTCGGGAGCTGTTTTTT. Translating it yields CASSYSVRELFF.